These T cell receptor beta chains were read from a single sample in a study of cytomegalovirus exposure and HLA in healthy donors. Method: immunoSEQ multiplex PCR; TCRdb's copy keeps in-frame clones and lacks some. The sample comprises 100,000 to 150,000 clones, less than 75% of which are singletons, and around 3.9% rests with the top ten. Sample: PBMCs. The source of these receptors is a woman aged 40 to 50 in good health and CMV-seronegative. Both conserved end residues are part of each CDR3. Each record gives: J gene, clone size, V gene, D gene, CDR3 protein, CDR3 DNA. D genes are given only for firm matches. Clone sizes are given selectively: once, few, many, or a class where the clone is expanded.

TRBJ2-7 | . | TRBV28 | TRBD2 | CASSFVSGTSYEQYF | TGTGCCAGCAGTTTTGTCAGCGGGACCTCCTACGAGCAGTACTTC
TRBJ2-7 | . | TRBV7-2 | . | CASSLSLVASGYEQYF | TGTGCCAGCAGCTTATCGTTGGTAGCATCTGGCTACGAGCAGTACTTC
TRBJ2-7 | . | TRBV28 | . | CASRPITTYEQYF | TGTGCCAGCAGACCTATAACCACCTACGAGCAGTACTTC
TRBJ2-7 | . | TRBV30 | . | CAWSVFRAGSAYEQYF | TGTGCCTGGAGTGTATTTAGGGCAGGGTCAGCCTACGAGCAGTACTTC
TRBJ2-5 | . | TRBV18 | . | CASSPGSAEETQYF | TGTGCCAGCTCACCAGGGTCCGCGGAAGAGACCCAGTACTTC
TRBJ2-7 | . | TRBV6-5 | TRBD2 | CASSYEAGLGYEQYF | TGTGCCAGCAGTTACGAGGCGGGACTAGGCTACGAGCAGTACTTC
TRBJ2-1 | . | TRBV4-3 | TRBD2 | CASSHRVPSGRGPYNEQFF | TGCGCAAGCAGCCACCGAGTCCCTAGCGGGAGGGGACCCTACAATGAGCAGTTCTTC
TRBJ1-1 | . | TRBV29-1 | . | CSLLIGWTEAFF | TGCAGCCTACTAATTGGGTGGACTGAAGCTTTCTTT
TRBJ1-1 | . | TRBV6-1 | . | CASREGQDTEAFF | TGTGCCAGCAGGGAGGGCCAGGACACTGAAGCTTTCTTT
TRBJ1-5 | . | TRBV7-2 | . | CASSFQGVSNQPQHF | TGTGCCAGCAGCTTTCAGGGCGTAAGCAATCAGCCCCAGCATTTT
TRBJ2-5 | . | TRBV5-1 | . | CASSATVSQETQYF | TGCGCCAGCAGCGCGACAGTAAGTCAAGAGACCCAGTACTTC
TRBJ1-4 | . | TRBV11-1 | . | CASSEPRTANEKLFF | TGTGCCAGCAGCGAACCACGGACAGCAAATGAAAAACTGTTTTTT
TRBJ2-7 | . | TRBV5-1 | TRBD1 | CASSLLGTALSYEQYF | TGCGCCAGCAGCCTCTTAGGGACAGCGCTTTCCTACGAGCAGTACTTC
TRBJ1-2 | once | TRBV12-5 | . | CASGLVIGGYTF | TGTGCTAGTGGTTTGGTAATCGGTGGCTACACCTTC
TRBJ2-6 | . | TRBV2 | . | CAKSQMSSGANVLTF | TGTGCTAAGTCCCAAATGAGCTCTGGGGCCAACGTCCTGACTTTC
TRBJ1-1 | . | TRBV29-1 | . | CSAEWGERTEAFF | TGCAGCGCTGAGTGGGGGGAGCGCACTGAAGCTTTCTTT
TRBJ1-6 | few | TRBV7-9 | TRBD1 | CASSWDRRISYNSPLHF | TGTGCCAGCAGCTGGGACAGGCGAATCTCCTATAATTCACCCCTCCACTTT
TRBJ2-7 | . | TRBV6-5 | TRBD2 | CASRGLDSYEQYF | TGTGCCAGCAGGGGACTAGATTCCTACGAGCAGTACTTC
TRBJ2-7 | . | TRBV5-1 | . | CASSFRQEEYEQYF | TGCGCCAGCAGTTTTAGACAGGAGGAGTACGAGCAGTACTTC
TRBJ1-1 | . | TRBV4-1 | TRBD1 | CASSHRDRGTEAFF | TGCGCCAGCAGCCACCGGGACAGGGGCACTGAAGCTTTCTTT
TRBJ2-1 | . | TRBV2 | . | CASSSGPYEQFF | TGTGCCAGCAGTAGCGGGCCCTATGAGCAGTTCTTC
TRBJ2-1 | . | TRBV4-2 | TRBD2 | CASSQVASGRVGEQFF | TGTGCCAGCAGCCAAGTGGCTAGCGGGAGGGTGGGTGAGCAGTTCTTC
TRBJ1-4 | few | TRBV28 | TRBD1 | CASSLDRGATNEKLFF | TGTGCCAGCAGTTTGGACAGGGGGGCTACTAATGAAAAACTGTTTTTT
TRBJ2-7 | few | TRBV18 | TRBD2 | CASRGSGRAFYEQYF | TGTGCCAGCCGGGGGAGCGGGAGGGCCTTCTACGAGCAGTACTTC
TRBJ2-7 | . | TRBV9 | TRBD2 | CASSSRLAGVGEQYF | TGTGCCAGCAGCTCCAGACTAGCGGGAGTGGGAGAGCAGTACTTC
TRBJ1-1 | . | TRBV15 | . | CATSNIQGVNTEAFF | TGTGCCACCAGCAACATCCAGGGTGTGAACACTGAAGCTTTCTTT
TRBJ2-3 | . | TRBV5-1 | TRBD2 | CASHVGTSGTDTQYF | TGCGCCAGTCACGTCGGGACTAGCGGGACAGATACGCAGTATTTT
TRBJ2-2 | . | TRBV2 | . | CATGVGSSGTGELFF | TGTGCCACCGGCGTCGGGAGTAGTGGCACCGGGGAGCTGTTTTTT
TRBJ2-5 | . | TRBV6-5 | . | CASSLVGETQYF | TGTGCCAGCAGTCTAGTGGGAGAGACCCAGTACTTC
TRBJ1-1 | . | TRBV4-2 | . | CASSPGSNTEAFF | TGTGCCAGCAGCCCCGGGAGTAACACTGAAGCTTTCTTT
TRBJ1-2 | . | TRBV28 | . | CASSSGFNYGYTF | TGTGCCAGCAGTTCCGGGTTTAACTATGGCTACACCTTC
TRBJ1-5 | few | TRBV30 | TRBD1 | CAWSVQGNQPQHF | TGTGCCTGGAGTGTACAGGGGAACCAGCCCCAGCATTTT
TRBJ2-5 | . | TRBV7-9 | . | CASSLLTGVRETQYF | TGTGCCAGCAGCTTACTCACGGGGGTCAGGGAGACCCAGTACTTC
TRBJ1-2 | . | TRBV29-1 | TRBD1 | CSVEGQGIGYTF | TGCAGCGTTGAGGGACAGGGGATCGGCTACACCTTC
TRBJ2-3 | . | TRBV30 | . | CAWSFSGDTQYF | TGTGCCTGGAGTTTCTCCGGAGATACGCAGTATTTT
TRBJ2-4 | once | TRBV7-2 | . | CASSTGTQGGQYF | TGTGCCAGCAGCACCGGGACCCAGGGGGGCCAGTACTTC
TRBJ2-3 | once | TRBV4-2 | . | CASSQGFPTSTDTQYF | TGTGCCAGCAGCCAAGGGTTTCCAACTAGCACAGATACGCAGTATTTT
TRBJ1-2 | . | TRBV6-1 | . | CASSEALSPTGSAHGYTF | TGTGCCAGCAGTGAAGCCCTATCCCCCACAGGGTCGGCCCACGGCTACACCTTC
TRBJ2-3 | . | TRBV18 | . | CASSPGGSPDTQYF | TGTGCCAGCTCACCAGGGGGGTCCCCCGATACGCAGTATTTT
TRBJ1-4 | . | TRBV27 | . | CASSNREGEKLFF | TGTGCCAGCAGTAACAGGGAGGGGGAAAAACTGTTTTTT
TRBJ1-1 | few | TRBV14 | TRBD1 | CASSQRGTGVGAFF | TGTGCCAGCAGCCAGAGGGGGACAGGGGTTGGAGCTTTCTTT
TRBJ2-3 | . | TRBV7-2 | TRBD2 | CASSSWTSGTDTQYF | TGTGCCAGCAGCTCCTGGACTAGCGGCACAGATACGCAGTATTTT
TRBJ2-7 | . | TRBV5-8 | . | CASSFVGVEQYF | TGTGCCAGCAGCTTCGTCGGGGTTGAGCAGTACTTC